Listed below are T cell receptor beta chains from one sample, sequenced in a study of blood T cell repertoires in COVID-19. The repertoire was sequenced with immunoSEQ multiplex PCR; TCRdb's copy has only in-frame clones and lacks some. The repertoire includes approximately 160,000 clones, around 90% of them detected once, and around 0.63% sits in the top ten. Sequencing was done on a sample of peripheral blood. Receptors were obtained from a man in his sixties with COVID-19, enrolled during active disease. CDR3s include the opening cysteine and the closing phenylalanine or tryptophan. Fields, in order: V gene, J gene, clone size, D gene, CDR3 DNA, CDR3 protein. D genes are given only for firm matches. Clone size is given for some rows only: seen once, a few or many times, or a class if the clone is expanded.

>TRBV9|TRBJ2-7|.|.
TGTGCCAGCAGCGTAGGTTCCGGGTGGCTCGAAGAGCAGTACTTC
CASSVGSGWLEEQYF
>TRBV7-2|TRBJ2-1|.|.
TGTGCCAGCAGCTCCGGGACTCCCTTATTGTTCTTC
CASSSGTPLLFF
>TRBV18|TRBJ2-5|.|.
TGTGCCAGCTCACCACAGGGGCAGGGAAGAATCCAGTACTTC
CASSPQGQGRIQYF
>TRBV7-6|TRBJ2-7|many|.
TGTGCCAGCAGCTTTGCACTATCCCACTCCTACGAGCAGTACTTC
CASSFALSHSYEQYF
>TRBV27|TRBJ1-5|.|.
TGTGCCAGCAGTCCCTCCTCCTATAGCAATCAGCCCCAGCATTTT
CASSPSSYSNQPQHF
>TRBV11-2|TRBJ1-2|.|.
TGTGCCAGCAGGCTCGCGGCCGGAGGGAGGGCTGGCTACACCTTC
CASRLAAGGRAGYTF
>TRBV28|TRBJ1-3|once|.
TGTGCCAGCAGTTCGGGAACAGGGATCTCTGGAAACACCATATATTTT
CASSSGTGISGNTIYF
>TRBV29-1|TRBJ2-3|.|.
TGCAGCGTAATACCCAAGACAGGGACGGGGGGCACAGATACGCAGTATTTT
CSVIPKTGTGGTDTQYF
>TRBV6-5|TRBJ2-7|.|.
TGTGCCAGCAGTCCCCAGGGGATCGGCTACGAGCAGTACTTC
CASSPQGIGYEQYF
>TRBV7-8|TRBJ2-1|.|TRBD2
TGTGCCAGCAGCGGGAACAGCGGGAGAGTTTTTAATGAGCAGTTCTTC
CASSGNSGRVFNEQFF
>TRBV9|TRBJ2-5|.|TRBD1
TGTGCCAGCAGCTTCACAGGGGCCTTTGAGACCCAGTACTTC
CASSFTGAFETQYF
>TRBV6-5|TRBJ1-3|.|.
TGTGCCAGCAGTTTACATCTTGGCTCTGGAAACACCATATATTTT
CASSLHLGSGNTIYF
>TRBV14|TRBJ2-1|.|TRBD1
TGTGCCAGCAGCCAAGTGGGGACAGGACTCTCCTACAATGAGCAGTTCTTC
CASSQVGTGLSYNEQFF
>TRBV11-2|TRBJ2-5|.|.
TGTGCCAGCAGCTTTGAGGGTATGCCCCAAGAGACCCAGTACTTC
CASSFEGMPQETQYF
>TRBV6-5|TRBJ1-4|.|TRBD1
TGTGCCAGCAGACCAGGGGGACGGCGTGAAAAACTGTTTTTT
CASRPGGRREKLFF
>TRBV28|TRBJ2-4|.|TRBD2
TGTGCCAGCAGTTTATCAACTAGCGGGGGGCTAGCCAAAAACATTCAGTACTTC
CASSLSTSGGLAKNIQYF
>TRBV12-5|TRBJ1-6|.|.
TGTGCTAGTGGTTTGGTAGGAGGCCCGAGATCACCCCTCCACTTT
CASGLVGGPRSPLHF
>TRBV6-2/TRBV6-3|TRBJ2-3|.|TRBD1
TGTGCCAGCAGTTACTCCCCCCGGACAGGGGCCAGCACAGATACGCAGTATTTT
CASSYSPRTGASTDTQYF
>TRBV6-5|TRBJ2-3|.|TRBD1
TGTGCCAGCAGTACAGGGGGACTTACAGATACGCAGTATTTT
CASSTGGLTDTQYF
>TRBV2|TRBJ2-5|.|.
TGTGCCAGCATCGGTGCAGGCAGTCCCCAAGAGACCCAGTACTTC
CASIGAGSPQETQYF
>TRBV28|TRBJ1-5|.|TRBD1
TGTGCCAGCCGTCGGGACAGGGTTAGCAATCAGCCCCAGCATTTT
CASRRDRVSNQPQHF
>TRBV19|TRBJ2-1|few|.
TGTGCCAGTAGTACATCGAGCCGAGATGAGCAGTTCTTC
CASSTSSRDEQFF
>TRBV6-2/TRBV6-3|TRBJ1-2|.|TRBD1
TGTGCCAGCAGATACAGGGGGCAGTTCAACTATGGCTACACCTTC
CASRYRGQFNYGYTF
>TRBV5-3|TRBJ1-2|.|.
TGTGCCAGAAGCAAAGAACCGGACACTAACTATGGCTACACCTTC
CARSKEPDTNYGYTF
>TRBV6-2/TRBV6-3|TRBJ2-7|.|TRBD2
TGTGCCAGCAGTTCCAGGACTAGCTCGATCTTAACCTACGAGCAGTACTTC
CASSSRTSSILTYEQYF
>TRBV27|TRBJ1-5|.|.
TGTGCCAGCAGTTTATCATTCATAGGCAATCAGCCCCAGCATTTT
CASSLSFIGNQPQHF
>TRBV18|TRBJ2-1|.|TRBD2
TGTGCCAGCTCACCTGTGTCTAGCGGGGGGGCCTCCAATGAGCAGTTCTTC
CASSPVSSGGASNEQFF
>TRBV28|TRBJ1-1|.|.
TGTGCCAGCAGTTTATCTCGGGGAGGGGCGGCTTTCTTT
CASSLSRGGAAFF
>TRBV10-3|TRBJ1-1|few|TRBD1
TGTGCCATCAGTGAGAGGACAGGGGGCCCGAACACTGAAGCTTTCTTT
CAISERTGGPNTEAFF
>TRBV9|TRBJ1-5|.|.
TGTGCCAGCAGCGGCGAAGGGGTCCAACAGCCCCAGCATTTT
CASSGEGVQQPQHF
>TRBV19|TRBJ1-5|.|TRBD1
TGTGCCAGTAGCAAGGAGGGGGCTCTAAGCAATCAGCCCCAGCATTTT
CASSKEGALSNQPQHF
>TRBV4-1|TRBJ2-1|.|TRBD1
TGCGCCAGCAGCTACTCCGGGACAGGGGACGATGAGCAGTTCTTC
CASSYSGTGDDEQFF
>TRBV5-8|TRBJ1-4|.|.
TGTGCCAGCAGCTTCGGTCCGCCTAAGGGGGAAAAACTGTTTTTT
CASSFGPPKGEKLFF
>TRBV29-1|TRBJ1-1|.|TRBD1
TGCAGCGTTGTTGGGACAGGGAACACTGAAGCTTTCTTT
CSVVGTGNTEAFF
>TRBV6-6|TRBJ1-1|.|TRBD1
TGTGCCAGCAGTCTGGGGACAGTCCCTGAAGCTTTCTTT
CASSLGTVPEAFF
>TRBV27|TRBJ2-3|.|TRBD2
TGTGCCAGCAGTTCGGGAGGTACGCAGTATTTT
CASSSGGTQYF
>TRBV19|TRBJ2-1|.|TRBD1
TGTGCCAGTAGTATAGGGACAGGACCCTACAATGAGCAGTTCTTC
CASSIGTGPYNEQFF
>TRBV10-3|TRBJ1-1|.|.
TGTGCCATCAGTGACGGCGGTGAAGCTTTCTTT
CAISDGGEAFF
>TRBV6-5|TRBJ2-3|.|.
TGTGCCAGCAGTTACGGCGGGAGCACAGATACGCAGTATTTT
CASSYGGSTDTQYF